Sequencing of this T cell receptor beta chain was carried out in a study of T cells in Graves' hyperthyroidism and ophthalmopathy. The junction had 6 bases not matched to a gene; V was cut back by 3 bases and J by 2 bases. From germline, CDR1 is SGHAT and CDR2 FQNNGV. CDR3 length: 16 residues. Authors of the study amplified TCR beta CDR3 regions from RNA transcripts. First-round RT-PCR of the TCR CDR3 relied on the HTBI primer set. One entry per CDR3 protein, called by TCRdb with MiXCR from the multiplex PCR reads. The sample lists about 510,000 distinct CDR3 sequences; over 45% were seen once. Study findings and constraints: Most thyroid clonotypes that were expanded above 0.001 also turned up in blood.

Clinicians diagnosed patients from clinical symptoms, serum thyroxine and TRAb, thyroid ultrasound and orbital computed tomography. In its sample, this clonotype was seen many times. Its antigen is as yet unknown. The TCR sequence derives from an adult woman with Graves' disease, either hyperthyroidism or ophthalmopathy (not recorded which). Sequencing was performed on peripheral blood or thyroid tissue (not recorded which). The chain has TRBV11-2 and TRBJ2-7; 11 nucleotides agree with TRBD2. CDR3 DNA: TGTGCCAGCAGCTTCCGACTAGCGGGGTCCACCTACGAGCAGTACTTC. It encodes CASSFRLAGSTYEQYF. Combining the CDR3 with reference TRBV11-2 and TRBJ2-7 gives the whole variable domain EAGVAQSPRYKIIEKRQSVAFWCNPISGHATLYWYQQILGQGPKLLIQFQNNGVVDDSQLPKDRFSAERLKGVDSTLKIQPAKLEDSAVYLCASSFRLAGSTYEQYFGPGTRLTVT.